The present entry profiles one T cell receptor (beta chain) with its context. No antigen is known for it. The sample comes from a study of identical twins. General study results and limits: Sequences that were beta out-of-frame showed weaker excess twin sharing. The study found that models underestimated out-of-frame TCR alpha sharing in monozygotic twins.

Each CDR3 protein gets one entry after TCRdb re-called the 5' RACE reads with MiXCR. The data contain more than 250,000 distinct CDR3 sequences, about 8.9% of them singletons. The J segment lost 6 bases and the V segment lost 2 bases, leaving 3 bases of the junction unmatched. Germline V CDR1 and CDR2: MGHDK, SYGVNS. The CDR3 loop spans 15 amino acids. The sample was also reused in another study, on yellow fever vaccine responses in identical twins.

The rearrangement joins TRBV25-1 to TRBJ2-1; TRBD2 aligns across 11 bases. The TCR was taken from a woman in her late teens or twenties in good health. Sequenced: memory (CD45RO+) T cells sorted from blood. The CDR3 loop reads CASSEGTSGANEQFF. DNA for the CDR3: TGTGCCAGCAGTGAAGGGACTAGCGGAGCCAATGAGCAGTTCTTC. Full variable domain (outside the CDR3, taken from reference TRBV25-1 and TRBJ2-1): EADIYQTPRYLVIGTGKKITLECSQTMGHDKMYWYQQDPGMELHLIHYSYGVNSTEKGDLSSESTVSRIRTEHFPLTLESARPSHTSQYLCASSEGTSGANEQFFGPGTRLTVL.